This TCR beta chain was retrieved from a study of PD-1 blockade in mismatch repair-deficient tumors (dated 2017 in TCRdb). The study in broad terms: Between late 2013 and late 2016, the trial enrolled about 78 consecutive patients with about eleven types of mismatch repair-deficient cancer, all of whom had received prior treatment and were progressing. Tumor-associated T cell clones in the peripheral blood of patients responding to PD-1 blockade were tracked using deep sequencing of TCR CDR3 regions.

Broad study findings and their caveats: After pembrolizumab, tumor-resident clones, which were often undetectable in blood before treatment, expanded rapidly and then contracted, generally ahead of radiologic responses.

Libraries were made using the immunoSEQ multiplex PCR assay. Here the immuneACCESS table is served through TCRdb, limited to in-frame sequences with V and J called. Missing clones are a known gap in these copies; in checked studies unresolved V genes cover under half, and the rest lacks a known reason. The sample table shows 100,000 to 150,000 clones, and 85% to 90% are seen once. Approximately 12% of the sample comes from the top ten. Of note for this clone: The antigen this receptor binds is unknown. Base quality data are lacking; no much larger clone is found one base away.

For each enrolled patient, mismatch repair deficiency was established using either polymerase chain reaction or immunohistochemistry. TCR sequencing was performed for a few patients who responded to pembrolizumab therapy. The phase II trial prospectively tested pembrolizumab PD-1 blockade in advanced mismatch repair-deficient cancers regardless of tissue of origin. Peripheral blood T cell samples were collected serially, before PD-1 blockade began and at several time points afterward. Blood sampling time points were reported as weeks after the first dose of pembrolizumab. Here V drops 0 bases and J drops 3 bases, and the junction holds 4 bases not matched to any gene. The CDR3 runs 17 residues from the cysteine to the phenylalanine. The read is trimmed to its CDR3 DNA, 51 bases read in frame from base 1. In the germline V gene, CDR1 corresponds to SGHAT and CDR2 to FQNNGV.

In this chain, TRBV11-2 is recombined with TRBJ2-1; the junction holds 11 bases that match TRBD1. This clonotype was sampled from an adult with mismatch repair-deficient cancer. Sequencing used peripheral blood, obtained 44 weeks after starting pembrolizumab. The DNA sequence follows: TGTGCCAGCAGCTTAGATGGACAGGGGGCGATCTACAATGAGCAGTTCTTC. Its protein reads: CASSLDGQGAIYNEQFF.